Below, 29 T cell receptor beta chains from the same sample are listed, as sequenced in a study of blood T cells in healthy people across ages. Together with a sample-barcoded 5' primer, a J-beta primer mix was included in a second PCR lasting about 7 to 11 cycles. Using its own MiXCR run on the 5' RACE reads, TCRdb lists one record per CDR3 protein. The sample carries roughly 1.9 million distinct CDR3 sequences, around 40% recorded once. Sequences were obtained from blood. The receptors shown here come from a human donor in good health.

The chain couples TRBV29-1 to TRBJ2-1, with D possibly being TRBD1 or TRBD2 (5 bases each). V gave up 6 bases and J gave up 8 bases, with 23 bases separating them. Germline-derived CDR1 and CDR2 are SQVTM and ANQGSEA. The CDR3 extends over 15 amino acids. Here the CDR3 DNA reads TGCAGCGTGGACGGGCTTCAGGGTCCGCGGGATGAGCAGTTCTTC. Protein product: CSVDGLQGPRDEQFF.

Regarding this clonotype: This clone may be a read error of a much larger clone one base away. The chain combines TRBV29-1 with TRBJ2-1; D is possibly TRBD2 (5 bases). The CDR3 is made up of 12 amino acids. Looked up from germline, CDR1 is SQVTM and CDR2 is ANQGSEA. V shed 7 bases and J shed 6 bases, with 13 bases lying between them. Written as DNA, the CDR3 is TGCAGCGCGGACGGAGGTTGCAATGAGCAGTTCTTC. It is translated as CSADGGCNEQFF.

This clonotype has a handful of counts. J is TRBJ2-1 and V is TRBV29-1; 8 bases map to TRBD1. The V segment lost 1 base and the J segment 5 bases; nucleotides outside the gene matches: 7. The CDR3 length is 15 residues. Germline loops: CDR1 SQVTM, CDR2 ANQGSEA. Here the CDR3 DNA reads TGCAGCGTTGAAGCTACAGGGGGATTGCACAATGAGCAGTTCTTC. This sequence encodes CSVEATGGLHNEQFF.

The chain combines TRBV5-6 with TRBJ1-1; 7 bases line up with TRBD1. Per germline, CDR1 SGHDT and CDR2 YYEEEE. This CDR3 comprises 13 residues. The V gene end was trimmed by 4 bases and the J gene end by 8 bases; junction bases not matched to a gene: 8. CDR3 loop: CASSTEPTGEAFF. CDR3 DNA sequence: TGTGCCAGCAGCACCGAACCGACAGGGGAAGCTTTCTTT.

Only one count was recorded for this clonotype. The J gene is TRBJ1-2, the V gene TRBV28, with D perhaps TRBD1 (6 bases). V lost 5 bases, J lost 4 bases, and 17 bases lay in between. This CDR3 comprises 15 residues. Germline lookup yields CDR1 MDHEN and CDR2 SYDVKM. The CDR3 loop is CASSNSGSRGYGYTF. The CDR3 bases are TGTGCCAGCAGTAATTCCGGGAGCAGGGGCTATGGCTACACCTTC.

This clonotype was picked up a small number of times. V and J are TRBV20-1 and TRBJ1-4; D is unresolved. From germline, CDR1 is DFQATT and CDR2 SNEGSKA (reference sequence). V lost 4 bases, J lost 7 bases, and 13 bases lay in between. The CDR3 runs to 13 residues. The CDR3 coding sequence is TGCAGTGCTACGGGGAGCGAGTTTGAAAAACTGTTTTTT. Translating it yields CSATGSEFEKLFF.

This clonotype was detected only once. The chain recombines TRBV20-1 with TRBJ1-5, with D unresolved. Germline V gene lookup returns CDR1 DFQATT and CDR2 SNEGSKA (reference sequence). Trimming left V 4 bases short and J 1 base short, with 8 bases between. CDR3 length: 13 residues. CDR3 residues: CSAKDWSNQPQHF. The CDR3 nucleotides read TGCAGTGCTAAGGATTGGAGCAATCAGCCCCAGCATTTT.

The chain links TRBV6-2 or TRBV6-3 to TRBJ2-1, with a weak D call TRBD1 (6 bases). Trimming left V 4 bases short and J 3 bases short, with 16 bases between. The V gene's germline CDR1 is MNHEY and CDR2 SVGEGT. CDR3 length equals 16 residues. CDR3: CASSSDTDRNYNEQFF. CDR3 in DNA: TGTGCCAGCAGTTCCGATACCGACAGGAACTACAATGAGCAGTTCTTC.

This rearrangement joins TRBV11-2 to TRBJ1-4, with 11 bases fitting TRBD1. Trimming at V came to 5 bases and at J to 7 bases, leaving 12 bases not matched to a gene. The CDR3 runs 17 residues. Germline-derived CDR1 and CDR2 are SGHAT and FQNNGV. In nucleotides, the CDR3 is TGTGCCAGCAGCGGCGGACAGGGGGCGTTGGTCAGTGAAAAACTGTTTTTT. It specifies CASSGGQGALVSEKLFF.

The chain has TRBV28 and TRBJ2-5; a weak D match, TRBD2 (5 bases). Germline CDR1 is MDHEN and CDR2 is SYDVKM. The CDR3 consists of 14 residues. V dropped 6 bases and J dropped 4 bases, with 15 bases sitting between them. CDR3 bases: TGTGCCAGCAGCCCCGTCGGAGGCCCAGAGACCCAGTACTTC. It encodes CASSPVGGPETQYF.

This clonotype came up a few times. V is TRBV4-3 and J is TRBJ1-1, with a tentative D call TRBD1 (5 bases). V gave up 1 base and J gave up 2 bases, with 14 bases separating them. Looked up from germline, CDR1 is LGHNA and CDR2 is YSLEER. The CDR3 extends over 16 amino acids. The CDR3 reads CASSQVPQGYNTEAFF. The CDR3 DNA sequence: TGCGCCAGCAGCCAAGTCCCGCAGGGCTACAACACTGAAGCTTTCTTT.

This chain uses TRBV6-6 with TRBJ2-7; D is possibly TRBD1 (5 bases). V lost 2 bases and J lost 6, with 14 bases in between. Germline CDR1 reads MNHNY; CDR2 reads SVGAGI (reference sequence). The CDR3 totals 14 residues. The CDR3 loop is CASSYEGVTVEQYF. The CDR3 DNA follows: TGTGCCAGCAGTTACGAAGGGGTCACGGTCGAGCAGTACTTC.

This clonotype was detected many times. This chain joins TRBV4-3 and TRBJ2-5; TRBD2 might be the D (6 bases). The CDR3 has 14 amino acids. Germline loops: CDR1 LGHNA, CDR2 YSLEER. Deletions cut 0 bases from V and 5 bases from J, with 10 bases between. As DNA, the CDR3 is TGCGCCAGCAGCCAAGACACTAGCAAGGAGACCCAGTACTTC. Translating gives CASSQDTSKETQYF.

This clonotype was picked up a small number of times. The chain is built from TRBV7-9 and TRBJ1-1, with unresolved D. Germline V gene lookup returns CDR1 SEHNR and CDR2 FQNEAQ (reference sequence). This CDR3 has 14 residues. V was pared by 4 bases and J by 6 bases, with 15 bases between. CDR3 in amino acids: CASSSRASIPEAFF. The CDR3 DNA is TGTGCCAGCAGCTCTCGAGCCTCGATCCCTGAAGCTTTCTTT.

The rearrangement links TRBV12-3 or TRBV12-4 to TRBJ2-5, with TRBD1 matching over 12 bases. The CDR3 consists of 15 residues. The V gene end was trimmed by 9 bases and the J gene end by 5 bases; junction bases not matched to a gene: 10. In DNA, the CDR3 is TGTGCCAGTTCGCACGGGACAGGGGGCGGGGAGACCCAGTACTTC. It specifies CASSHGTGGGETQYF.

In this sample, this clonotype turned up a few times. The chain joins TRBV24-1 to TRBJ2-5; either TRBD1 or TRBD2 may supply D (5 bases each). This CDR3 is built from 16 residues. V lost 4 bases and J lost 4, with 18 bases in between. Germline V lookup: CDR1 KGHDR, CDR2 SFDVKD. CDR3 DNA: TGTGCCACCAGTGAATCACCGGGACGGTGGGGAGAGACCCAGTACTTC. Protein: CATSESPGRWGETQYF.

This clonotype was seen a few times. This chain uses TRBV20-1 with TRBJ1-2; D may be TRBD1 (5 bases). The ends were cut back, 6 bases at V and 5 bases at J, with 19 bases in the middle. The CDR3 covers 14 residues. Germline CDR1 and CDR2: DFQATT and SNEGSKA (reference sequence). CDR3 sequence (DNA): TGCAGTGCCATGATATACGGGGGTGATTATGGCTACACCTTC. Translating it yields CSAMIYGGDYGYTF.

The table lists this clonotype with a count of one. The chain is built from TRBV11-1 and TRBJ2-2, with D possibly matching TRBD1 (6 bases). This CDR3 spans 15 amino acids. CDR1 is SGHAT and CDR2 is FQDESV in the germline V gene (reference sequence). Deletions cut 8 bases from V and 3 bases from J, with 16 bases between. The CDR3 sequence is CASQRAGEDTGELFF. Here the CDR3 DNA reads TGTGCCAGCCAGAGAGCAGGGGAAGACACCGGGGAGCTGTTTTTT.

As for this clonotype: The junction does not match germline at one end; this may be a read error. V gene TRBV12-3 or TRBV12-4 combines with J gene TRBJ2-3; TRBD2 matches 10 bases. There are 19 residues in the CDR3. As DNA, the CDR3 is TGTGCCAGCAGTTCGGCACGGAGCGGGGGGGCCGTCCACGCAGATGCGCAGTATTTT. It codes for CASSSARSGGAVHADAQYF.

V and J are TRBV20-1 and TRBJ2-5; the D gene is possibly TRBD2 (6 bases). CDR1 and CDR2 from the germline V gene are DFQATT and SNEGSKA (reference sequence). The CDR3 covers 15 residues. V lost 0 bases and J lost 4, with 15 bases in between. In nucleotides, the CDR3 is TGCAGTGCTAGAGATCCCCTGGGAGCGGGAGAGACCCAGTACTTC. It translates to CSARDPLGAGETQYF.

This clonotype has more than one count but fewer than ten. V and J are TRBV30 and TRBJ2-6, with D perhaps matching TRBD2 (5 bases). Between the trimmed V and J ends, which lost 4 bases and 0 bases, there was a span of 10 bases. This CDR3 comprises 15 residues. Germline assignment: CDR1 GTSNPN and CDR2 SVGIG (reference sequence). The CDR3 nucleotides are TGTGCCTGGACCGGACTGAACTCTGGGGCCAACGTCCTGACTTTC. Translating it yields CAWTGLNSGANVLTF.

This chain joins TRBV3-1 and TRBJ2-5, with 9 bases fitting TRBD2. The germline V gene has CDR1 LGHDT and CDR2 YNNKEL (reference sequence). The CDR3 is 17 amino acids. The V and J ends lost 3 bases and 4 bases, in that order; junction bases with no gene match: 12. CDR3 nucleotide sequence: TGTGCCAGCAGCCAGGGGATAGGAGTAGCGGGGGTAGAGACCCAGTACTTC. Translated, it gives CASSQGIGVAGVETQYF.

This rearrangement joins TRBV5-1 to TRBJ2-3; 12 bases are shared with TRBD2. Germline CDR1 reads SGHRS; CDR2 reads YFSETQ. The CDR3 has 17 residues. The junction had 11 bases not matched to a gene; V was cut back by 4 bases and J by 5 bases. The CDR3 nucleotides are TGCGCCAGCAGCACAGGGACTAGCGGGCCACCGGGAGATACGCAGTATTTT. Translation gives CASSTGTSGPPGDTQYF.

The V call is TRBV20-1, the J call TRBJ2-7; D gene unclear. In germline, CDR1 is DFQATT, CDR2 SNEGSKA (reference sequence). Trimming took 1 base from V and 2 from J, leaving 6 bases between them. This CDR3 has 12 amino acids. The CDR3 DNA sequence: TGCAGTGCTAGAGTCGGAGCCTACGAGCAGTACTTC. Residues: CSARVGAYEQYF.

The chain recombines TRBV29-1 with TRBJ2-5; 9 bases are shared with TRBD2. This CDR3 is built from 14 residues. V lost 6 bases, J lost 3 bases, and 8 bases stayed unmatched. Germline CDR1 and CDR2: SQVTM and ANQGSEA. The CDR3 DNA follows: TGCAGCGTCCCTGCCGCTAGCGGGGAAGAGACCCAGTACTTC. This sequence encodes CSVPAASGEETQYF.

This clonotype appeared many times. The chain employs TRBV29-1 and TRBJ2-1; D gene ambiguous. The CDR3 spans 9 residues. Germline V gene lookup returns CDR1 SQVTM and CDR2 ANQGSEA. V lost 2 bases to trimming and J lost 9 bases, with 2 bases between them. The CDR3 reads CSVEIEQFF. The CDR3 nucleotides are TGCAGCGTTGAAATTGAGCAGTTCTTC.

This clonotype was seen ten or more times. The rearrangement joins TRBV3-1 to TRBJ2-7; maybe TRBD2 (6 bases). This CDR3 has 18 residues. The V end lost 0 bases, the J end lost 0 bases, and 18 bases lay between the germline ends. The germline gives CDR1 LGHDT, CDR2 YNNKEL (reference sequence). The CDR3 spells CASSQEAWDEGGSYEQYF. The DNA for the CDR3 is TGTGCCAGCAGCCAAGAGGCATGGGACGAGGGAGGCTCCTACGAGCAGTACTTC.

The chain uses TRBV20-1 and TRBJ2-1; D gene uncertain. Germline V gene sequence: CDR1 DFQATT, CDR2 SNEGSKA (reference sequence). Deletions cut 6 bases from V and 10 bases from J, with 13 bases between. CDR3 length: 11 residues. The DNA of the CDR3 is TGCAGTGCCCACAATAGCAGGGAGCAGTTCTTC. Translation: CSAHNSREQFF.

CDR3: CASSLVGLTNEKLFF. CDR3 DNA: TGCGCCAGCAGCTTGGTCGGGCTAACTAATGAAAAACTGTTTTTT. The rearrangement uses TRBV5-1 and TRBJ1-4; D remains ambiguous. The V end lost 0 bases, the J end lost 1 base, and 7 bases lay between the germline ends. CDR3 length equals 15 residues. CDR1 SGHRS and CDR2 YFSETQ come from the germline V gene.